This T cell receptor (beta chain) is drawn from a study of T cell changes during pregnancy in multiple sclerosis. The assay was immunoSEQ multiplex PCR, and TCRdb's table has in-frame clones only and misses some. Of about 93,000 clones detected, about 92% appear once; the ten largest clones hold about 2%. This clone has only one observation. Germline V gene sequence: CDR1 SGHKS, CDR2 YYEKEE (reference sequence). The CDR3 length is 15 residues. Trimming at V came to 0 bases and at J to 4 bases, leaving 5 bases not matched to a gene. The clonotype was recovered from a female donor with multiple sclerosis, enrolled in a pregnancy study. Sequenced here: peripheral blood, sampled after pregnancy. This chain links TRBV5-5 with TRBJ2-3; TRBD1 agrees at 7 bases. In DNA form, the CDR3 reads TGTGCCAGCAGCTTGGGACCCCAGGGGGCAGATACGCAGTATTTT. Encoded protein: CASSLGPQGADTQYF.